This record concerns one TCR beta chain sequence. No antigen is known for it. There are no base qualities to consult, and no much larger clone falls within one base. The time point label here, explained by the study, means: baseline before oral tofacitinib. Peripheral blood and lesional scalp punch biopsies were obtained from patients with alopecia areata. PBMCs were isolated by density centrifugation and stained for CD3, CD4 and CD8, and CD4+ and CD8+ T cells were sorted on a FACSAria. The library came from the immunoSEQ multiplex PCR assay. To provide template for TCR sequencing, every sample had RNA extracted and reverse transcribed into cDNA. First-strand cDNA was synthesized with SuperScript III using a 2:1 mix of oligo-dT and random hexamers. A synthetic immune receptor repertoire was used to assess amplification bias, and residual bias was removed computationally. The study's own analysis went as follows. Raw reads were preprocessed for error removal, and CDR3 was defined according to IMGT conventions as running from the conserved cysteine to phenylalanine. Clonality was calculated as 1 minus Shannon entropy normalized by log2 of the number of productive unique TCRs. Whether each scalp clone was CD4 or CD8 was inferred by checking scalp TCRbeta sequences against the CD4 and CD8 repertoires from sorted blood. The clones in this table, taken by TCRdb from immuneACCESS, are in-frame only. Not every clone is retained; where verified, under half of the shortfall comes from an unresolved V gene, and the cause of the rest is unknown. The D gene and trimming were derived from the DNA, and the V and J assignments and clone size from that table. A total of about 150,000 clones appear in this sample, 85% to 90% of them only once. The ten largest clones take up around 16% of the sample.

Taken from the germline V gene, the CDR1 and CDR2 loops are SGHTA and FQGTGA. V loses 2 bases, J loses 3 bases, and the germline ends lie 7 bases apart. From the cysteine through the phenylalanine, the CDR3 covers 13 amino acids. The sequence is cut down to CDR3 DNA, 39 bases in frame from base 1. This specimen belongs to a study of CD8+ T cells in alopecia areata (dated by TCRdb to 2016 to 2018). About the study as a whole: Treated patients were enrolled in an open-label pilot trial of oral tofacitinib at 5 to 10 mg twice daily for moderate-to-severe alopecia areata. The study used high-throughput TCRbeta sequencing to examine T cell clonal expansion in alopecia areata, in both the C3H/HeJ mouse model and human patients. Scalp tissue and sorted CD4+ and CD8+ peripheral blood T cells from patchy and totalis/universalis alopecia areata patients and from healthy controls were covered by human TCRbeta sequencing. RNA was obtained with the PAXgene miRNA kit for fixed scalp, the miRNeasy kit for PBMCs, and the RNeasy kit for mouse skin. Scalp clonality was compared among normal scalp (n=4), patchy alopecia areata scalp (n=8), and alopecia totalis/universalis scalp (n=8). TCRbeta CDR3 regions were amplified by immunoSEQ multiplex PCR with 35 Vbeta forward and 13 Jbeta reverse primers. Patients received tofacitinib for 6 to 18 months and were then followed off drug for 6 months to check for delayed response and recurrence. Biopsies were taken from tofacitinib-treated patients at baseline and at 4 and 24 weeks of treatment, and a later scalp biopsy was taken in several of the tofacitinib-treated patients. The research as a whole found: Shared TCR sequences between patients were less evident than in mice, which may be partly attributable to HLA diversity in the patient population. Scalp TCR repertoire analysis is complicated because resident alphabeta T cells in normal human skin are also sequenced, whereas mouse skin is dominated by gammadelta T cells. Higher clonality and more expanded CD8+ clones were observed in lesional scalp than in normal scalp, particularly in alopecia totalis/universalis, a finding suggestive of antigenic drive.

Material: CD8+ T cells sorted from blood, obtained at week 0. This clonotype was obtained from a human donor with alopecia areata. The V and J segments used are TRBV7-3 and TRBJ1-1, and perhaps TRBD1 as D gene, on 6 matching bases. The bases are TGTGCCAGCAGCTTAGGGGGCGACACTGAAGCTTTCTTT. Its protein reads: CASSLGGDTEAFF.